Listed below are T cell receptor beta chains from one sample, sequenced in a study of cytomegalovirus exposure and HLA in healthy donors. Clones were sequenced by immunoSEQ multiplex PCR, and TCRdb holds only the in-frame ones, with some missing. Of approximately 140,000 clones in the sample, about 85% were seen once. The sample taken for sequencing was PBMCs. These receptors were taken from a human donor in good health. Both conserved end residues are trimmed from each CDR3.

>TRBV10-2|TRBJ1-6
ASGQALNSPLH
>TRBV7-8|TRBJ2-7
ASSLAFGVDSYEQY
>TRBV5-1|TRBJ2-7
ASSEEPGNTYEQY
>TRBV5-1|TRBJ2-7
ATLRLLPYEQY
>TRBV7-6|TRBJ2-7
ASSLAGIRDYEQY
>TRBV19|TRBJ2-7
ASARDRGPYEQY
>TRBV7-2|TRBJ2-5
ASSISQETQY
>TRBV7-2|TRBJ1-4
ASSLDIGSTNEKLF
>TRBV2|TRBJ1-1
ASSAQLNTEAF
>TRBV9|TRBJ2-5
ASSETSGRGGETQY
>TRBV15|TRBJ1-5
ATSSSYQPQH
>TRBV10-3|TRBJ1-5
AISEQGQPQH
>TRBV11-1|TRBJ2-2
ASSLKQNTGELF
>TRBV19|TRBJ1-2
ASSIAAGTGTNYGYT
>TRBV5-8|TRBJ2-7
ASSLAGLPYEQY
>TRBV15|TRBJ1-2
ATSRLLPGQGALKGFGYT
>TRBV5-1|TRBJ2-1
ASSLVSGGFDEQF
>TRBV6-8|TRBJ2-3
ASSYPDIEEGASTDTQY
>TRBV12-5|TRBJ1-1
ASGERGTEAF
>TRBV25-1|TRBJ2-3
ASIAGVGTQY
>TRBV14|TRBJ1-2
ASSQAGTGAYGYT
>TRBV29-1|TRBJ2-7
SAVPASGSIYEQY
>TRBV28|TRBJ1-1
ASSRTGLNTEAF
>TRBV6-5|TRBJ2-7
ASSYQLAADEQY
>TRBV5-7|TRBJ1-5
ASSCTGAVQPQH
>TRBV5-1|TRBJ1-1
ASSLDRQAANIEAF
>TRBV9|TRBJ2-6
ASSPGQGAFSGANVLT
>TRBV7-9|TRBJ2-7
SSSFTTGEREDEQY
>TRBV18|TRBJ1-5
ASSPAGDQPQH
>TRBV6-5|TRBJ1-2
ASSIDQGRRGYT
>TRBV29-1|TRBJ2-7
SAGQGEASYEQY
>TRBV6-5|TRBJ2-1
ASSPRLAGSNEQF
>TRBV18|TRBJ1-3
ASSPPARASGNTIY
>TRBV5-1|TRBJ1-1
ASSWTGVDGAF
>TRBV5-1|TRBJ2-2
ASRDTHTGELF
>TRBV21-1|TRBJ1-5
ASSKAGTNYQPQH
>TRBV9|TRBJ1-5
ASSVGVGGNQPQH
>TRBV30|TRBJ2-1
AWSYVESVNEQF
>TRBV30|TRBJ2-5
AWSYGRETQY
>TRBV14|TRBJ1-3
ASSLRQGGNTIY
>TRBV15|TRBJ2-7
ATSRGSPPYEQY
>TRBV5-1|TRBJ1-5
ASRDRGSNQPQH
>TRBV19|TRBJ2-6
ASERDRGPPWRSGANVLT
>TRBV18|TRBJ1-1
ASSSTTGGFWTEAF